This T cell receptor beta chain derives from a study of blood T cell repertoires in COVID-19. For the study at large: The origin of the acute and convalescent COVID-19 samples was the United States, Italy and Spain. The analysed material was cDNA or gDNA that came from T cells, B-cell-depleted T cells, or PBMCs.

How the authors handled the data: Counts of nucleated cells, estimated from reference gene primer amplification, were obtained. Clones were sequenced by immunoSEQ multiplex PCR, and TCRdb holds only the in-frame ones, with some missing. That table gives V, J and clone size, and the DNA gave D and trimming. This sample has about 53,000 clones, with just under 90% found just once. CDR1 is SNHLY and CDR2 is FYNNEI in the germline V gene. Trimming removed 2 bases from V and 3 bases from J, with 10 bases in between. The length of the CDR3 is 14 residues. Material for sequencing was peripheral blood. The V gene is TRBV2, the J gene TRBJ1-2; D is uncertain. The receptor was isolated from a man in his fifties or sixties with acute or convalescent COVID-19. As DNA, the CDR3 is TGTGCCAGCAGTGAAATTAGGAGGCACTATGGCTACACCTTC. Protein: CASSEIRRHYGYTF.